This is a list of T cell receptor beta chains from one sample in a study of CD8+ T cells in alopecia areata. The method was immunoSEQ multiplex PCR; TCRdb's version includes in-frame clones alone and lacks a portion of them. The sample holds 170,000 or so clones, roughly 65% seen once. The sequencing here drew on CD4+ T cells sorted from blood, taken at week 0. The receptors derive from a human donor with alopecia areata. Each CDR3 is given without its conserved first and last residue. The D gene is left open where the match is weak. The size entry is marked missing in some rows and otherwise reads once, few, many or a size class.

>-|-|TRBV29-1|10
SVGESTGELF
>-|few|TRBV30|10
AWNRGAHEQY
>-|few|TRBV7-2|14
ASSLGGTSGYNEQF
>TRBD1|few|TRBV7-9|12
ASSSGQGRGIQY
>TRBD1|-|TRBV2|12
ASSEDRGYYEQY
>-|few|TRBV27|7
ASTTPCT
>-|-|TRBV10-3|13
AISSPGAGANVLT
>-|-|TRBV29-1|11
SVPNHDSDEQY
>-|-|TRBV29-1|8
SVMDTEAF
>-|-|TRBV7-6|13
ASSAQGQGGTEAF
>-|few|TRBV29-1|11
SVGGHLSYEQY
>-|once|TRBV5-1|11
ASSSGQYNEQF
>TRBD2|-|TRBV28|13
ASRFSGVGTDTQY
>TRBD1|-|TRBV5-1|11
ASSSGTGNSAF
>-|once|TRBV10-2|9
ASSGGDIQY
>-|many|TRBV4-3|11
ASSQRLADTQY
>-|few|TRBV19|13
ASSPPGGHTGELF
>-|-|TRBV7-2|11
ASSLSPPEELF
>-|once|TRBV19|10
ASSMYDEKLF
>TRBD1|-|TRBV29-1|13
SARGRLNKNTEAF
>-|-|TRBV29-1|10
SAGGASGEQY
>-|-|TRBV30|11
AWSPGLNTEAF
>TRBD1|few|TRBV14|17
ASSHRTGGALASGETQY
>-|-|TRBV10-3|11
AISEGAGGELF
>TRBD1|-|TRBV6-5|13
ASSRQGAGPYGYT
>-|once|TRBV7-2|13
ASSLSRGRMNGYT
>-|-|TRBV30|13
AWSQDSGANYGYT
>-|few|TRBV29-1|8
SVEGEAGT
>-|few|TRBV2|10
ASRPGNGELF
>TRBD1|-|TRBV29-1|11
SVELGTDYGYT
>TRBD1|-|TRBV29-1|11
SVELTGGYEQY
>TRBD2|-|TRBV5-5|14
ASSQGSGGSYNEQF
>-|few|TRBV29-1|12
SATQGQGQREQY
>-|-|TRBV7-2|12
ASSLTLGNGELF
>-|-|TRBV6-5|10
ASRPTQGVAF
>-|once|TRBV30|12
AWSVLQAGREQY
>-|-|TRBV7-2|12
ASSLVLPNYGYT
>-|-|TRBV6-5|11
ASRPQWGHEQY
>-|-|TRBV30|13
AWRRSARDPETQY
>-|-|TRBV30|13
AWRRTGGIGNTIY
>-|once|TRBV28|10
ASSFRGGPLH
>-|-|TRBV29-1|9
SVVVSYGYT
>-|-|TRBV30|13
AWSVGTHETDTQY